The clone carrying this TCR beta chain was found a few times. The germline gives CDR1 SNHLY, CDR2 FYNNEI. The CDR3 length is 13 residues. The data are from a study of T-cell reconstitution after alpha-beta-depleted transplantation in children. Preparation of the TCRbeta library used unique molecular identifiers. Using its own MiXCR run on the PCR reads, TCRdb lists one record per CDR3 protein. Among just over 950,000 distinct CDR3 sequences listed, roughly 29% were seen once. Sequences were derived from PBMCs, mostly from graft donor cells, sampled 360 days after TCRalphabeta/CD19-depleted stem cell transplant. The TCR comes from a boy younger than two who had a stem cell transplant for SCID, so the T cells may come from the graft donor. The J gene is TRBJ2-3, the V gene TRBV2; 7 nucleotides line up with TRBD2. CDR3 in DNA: TGTGCACCATCCCGGGGGGTGACAGATACGCAGTATTTT. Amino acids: CAPSRGVTDTQYF.